Following are 18 T cell receptor beta chains from one sample sequenced in a study of cytomegalovirus exposure and HLA in healthy donors. Primers for the PCR totalled 60 Vbeta and 13 Jbeta. The assay was immunoSEQ multiplex PCR, and TCRdb's table has in-frame clones only and misses some. The sample lists some 190,000 clones, around 80% occurring once. Sequenced: PBMCs. These TCRs come from a girl aged 10 to 17 in good health and CMV-seropositive.

The chain has TRBV11-2 and TRBJ2-7; D gene uncertain. This CDR3 comprises 12 residues. Germline CDR1 is SGHAT and CDR2 is FQNNGV. V was pared by 1 base and J by 4 bases, with 5 bases between. The CDR3: CASSLVSYEQYF. As DNA, the CDR3 is TGTGCCAGCAGCTTAGTGAGTTACGAGCAGTACTTC. The complete variable domain, with remaining parts taken from reference TRBV11-2 and TRBJ2-7, reads EAGVAQSPRYKIIEKRQSVAFWCNPISGHATLYWYQQILGQGPKLLIQFQNNGVVDDSQLPKDRFSAERLKGVDSTLKIQPAKLEDSAVYLCASSLVSYEQYFGPGTRLTVT.

The rearrangement uses TRBV7-9 and TRBJ1-2; the match to TRBD1 covers 9 bases. Germline assignment: CDR1 SEHNR and CDR2 FQNEAQ (reference sequence). V gave up 0 bases and J gave up 1 base; unmatched junction bases: 6. The CDR3 extends over 17 amino acids. CDR3 bases: TGTGCCAGCAGCTTAGCGGGACAGGGCCTAGTTAACTATGGCTACACCTTC. It specifies CASSLAGQGLVNYGYTF.

The chain links TRBV11-3 to TRBJ2-5, with D possibly matching TRBD2 (5 bases). V was shortened by 5 bases and J by 5 bases, with 15 bases between the two germline ends. This CDR3 spans 14 amino acids. The germline gives CDR1 SGHNT, CDR2 YENEEA. The CDR3 loop is CASSPRAGGETQYF. CDR3 DNA sequence: TGTGCCAGCAGCCCCCGGGCCGGCGGGGAGACCCAGTACTTC.

The CDR3 spells CAWHQGGTQYF. The CDR3 DNA reads as TGTGCCTGGCATCAGGGCGGGACCCAGTACTTC. The rearrangement joins TRBV30 to TRBJ2-5; tentative D call: TRBD1 (5 bases). Per the germline V gene, CDR1 is GTSNPN and CDR2 is SVGIG (reference sequence). Trimming took off 5 bases at V and 7 bases at J, with 11 bases between the two ends. CDR3 length: 11 amino acids.

The sample holds a few counts of this clone. The V and J genes are TRBV5-6 and TRBJ2-4; TRBD2 agrees at 7 bases. Germline CDR1 SGHDT, CDR2 YYEEEE. V dropped 4 bases and J dropped 3; count of bases not matched to a gene: 1. The CDR3 is 13 residues long. This CDR3 is CASSKRDKNIQYF. The CDR3, as DNA: TGTGCCAGCAGCAAGCGGGACAAAAACATTCAGTACTTC.

V and J are TRBV18 and TRBJ1-1; weak D call: TRBD1 (5 bases). The ends were cut back, 3 bases at V and 5 bases at J, with 7 bases in the middle. Germline V gene sequence: CDR1 KGHSH, CDR2 LQKENI. The CDR3 is 12 residues long. This CDR3 is CASSPQGTEAFF. The CDR3 coding sequence is TGTGCCAGCTCACCCCAGGGTACTGAAGCTTTCTTT.

V gene TRBV5-6 combines with J gene TRBJ2-2, with unresolved D. The CDR3 totals 12 residues. Per the germline V gene, CDR1 is SGHDT and CDR2 is YYEEEE. The ends were cut back, 2 bases at V and 3 bases at J, with 2 bases in the middle. The CDR3 DNA is TGTGCCAGCAGCTTCGACACCGGGGAGCTGTTTTTT. Translated, it gives CASSFDTGELFF.

V is TRBV7-8 and J is TRBJ1-5, with D tentatively TRBD1 (6 bases). V lost 10 bases and J lost 1, with 11 bases in between. CDR1 is SGHVS and CDR2 is FQNEAQ in the germline V gene. The CDR3 sequence is 13 residues long. CDR3 residues: CATGQGSNQPQHF. CDR3 nucleotide sequence: TGTGCCACTGGGCAGGGGAGCAATCAGCCCCAGCATTTT.

This clone showed up just a few times. The rearrangement links TRBV30 to TRBJ1-4; TRBD1 agrees at 9 bases. The CDR3 has 15 residues. J lost 8 bases, V lost 0 bases, and 7 bases had no gene match. Germline lookup yields CDR1 GTSNPN and CDR2 SVGIG (reference sequence). CDR3 nucleotide sequence: TGTGCCTGGAGTGTACCCGGGACAGGGAGAGAAAAACTGTTTTTT. Translation: CAWSVPGTGREKLFF.

The V gene is TRBV7-9, the J gene TRBJ1-1; possibly TRBD1 for D (6 bases). The V end was cut by 4 bases, the J end by 4 bases, with 10 bases between. The CDR3 totals 13 residues. CDR1 is SEHNR and CDR2 is FQNEAQ in the germline V gene (reference sequence). The CDR3 coding sequence is TGTGCCAGCAGCTCGGGGGGCTTCACTGAAGCTTTCTTT. Translating it yields CASSSGGFTEAFF.

The chain links TRBV5-6 to TRBJ2-1; D may be TRBD1 (6 bases). V lost 4 bases, J lost 0 bases, and 11 bases lay in between. CDR1 is SGHDT and CDR2 is YYEEEE in the germline V gene. The CDR3 covers 15 residues. The CDR3 nucleotides read TGTGCCAGCAGCATGGACAGTCACTCCTACAATGAGCAGTTCTTC. It translates to CASSMDSHSYNEQFF.

The J gene is TRBJ2-1, the V gene TRBV6-6; 7 bases match TRBD2. This CDR3 contains 15 residues. After removal of 5 bases from V and 4 bases from J, the junction contained 8 bases not matched to a gene. Germline CDR1 and CDR2: MNHNY and SVGAGI (reference sequence). CDR3 protein: CASSPQASGYNEQFF. The CDR3 DNA is TGTGCCAGCAGTCCCCAGGCTAGCGGATACAATGAGCAGTTCTTC.

The sample holds a few counts of this clone. The rearrangement uses TRBV14 and TRBJ1-1; 7 nucleotides agree with TRBD1. V trimming: 1 base; J trimming: 4 bases; junction bases outside the gene matches: 3. Germline V gene sequence: CDR1 SGHDN, CDR2 FVKESK. The CDR3 has 14 residues. The CDR3 DNA follows: TGTGCCAGCAGCCAAGGACAGGGCGGCACTGAAGCTTTCTTT. It translates to CASSQGQGGTEAFF.

The chain is built from TRBV7-8 and TRBJ2-7, with D maybe TRBD1 (6 bases). The CDR3 sequence is 16 residues long. The V end lost 0 bases, the J end lost 4 bases, and 16 bases lay between the germline ends. Germline V gene data show CDR1 as SGHVS and CDR2 as FQNEAQ. The DNA of the CDR3 is TGTGCCAGCAGCTTAGCGTTGGACAGCCGCGGATACGAGCAGTACTTC. Its protein is CASSLALDSRGYEQYF.

For the CDR3, the DNA is TGCAGCACTAAACGGCCGACCGTTGAGGGCTACACCTTC. Translated, it gives CSTKRPTVEGYTF. This rearrangement joins TRBV29-1 to TRBJ1-2, with unresolved D. Germline V gene sequence: CDR1 SQVTM, CDR2 ANQGSEA. V lost 8 bases and J lost 8, with 21 bases in between. The CDR3 has 13 residues.

The rearrangement uses TRBV7-2 and TRBJ2-7, with D unresolved. There are 15 residues in the CDR3. V lost 4 bases and J lost 4, with 17 bases in between. Germline V CDR1 and CDR2: SGHTA, FQGNSA. CDR3 residues: CASSSLSVGVYEQYF. As DNA, the CDR3 is TGTGCCAGCAGCTCTCTGAGCGTCGGAGTTTACGAGCAGTACTTC.

The chain couples TRBV6-6 to TRBJ1-1; D is unresolved. Germline V lookup: CDR1 MNHNY, CDR2 SVGAGI (reference sequence). V gave up 2 bases and J gave up 6 bases, with 10 bases separating them. The CDR3 extends over 13 amino acids. CDR3 DNA sequence: TGTGCCAGCAGTTACGCGGGAATGCCTGAAGCTTTCTTT. Amino acids: CASSYAGMPEAFF.

This clone showed up just once. The genes are TRBV29-1 and TRBJ2-7; TRBD1 agrees at 10 bases. Looked up from germline, CDR1 is SQVTM and CDR2 is ANQGSEA. V lost 5 bases and J lost 6; bases outside the gene matches: 7. This CDR3 has 13 amino acids. For the CDR3, the DNA is TGCAGCGTTCCCGGGACAGGGGTGCGCGAGCAGTACTTC. This codes for CSVPGTGVREQYF.